The 9 T cell receptor beta chains below all came from one sample that was sequenced in a study of vaccination and CD4 T cells after COVID-19. Oncomine TCR Beta short-read sequencing was applied to DNA from cultured CD4+ T cells. TCRdb analysed the PCR reads with MiXCR anew, one entry per CDR3 protein. The data show approximately 9,600 distinct CDR3 sequences, around half seen once. No antigen has been identified for these receptors. The treatment denotes: 10-day PBMC culture with coronavirus spike peptide pools or control peptides (ViraFEST assay). Sequenced material: CD4+ T cells from blood, cultured in vitro. These receptors came from a human donor who had recovered from COVID-19.

V and J are TRBV20-1 and TRBJ2-2; D may be TRBD1 or TRBD2 (5 bases each). CDR1 is DFQATT, CDR2 SNEGSKA, per germline (reference sequence). Deletions cut 3 bases from V and 1 base from J, with 9 bases between. The CDR3 extends over 14 amino acids. The CDR3 loop reads CSASGTLNTGELFF. In DNA form, the CDR3 reads TGCAGTGCTAGCGGGACGTTGAACACCGGGGAGCTGTTTTTT.

Of note for this clonotype: This may come from a read error, since a much larger clone is one base off. V usage is TRBV7-2 and J usage is TRBJ1-5; no clear D gene. The CDR3 consists of 13 residues. Germline-derived CDR1 and CDR2 are SGHTA and FQGNSA. As DNA, the CDR3 is TGTGCCAGCAGCCCTCGAGGCAATCAGCTCCAGCATTTT. Its protein product is CASSPRGNQLQHF.

The chain links TRBV7-9 to TRBJ2-3; 10 bases agree with TRBD1. The germline V gene encodes CDR1 SEHNR and CDR2 FQNEAQ (reference sequence). The CDR3 contains 17 residues. V shed 6 bases, J shed 0 bases, and the junction held 9 bases outside the gene matches. CDR3 protein: CASSPTGTGVSTDTQYF. The DNA of the CDR3 is TGTGCCAGCAGTCCTACCGGGACAGGGGTCAGCACAGATACGCAGTATTTT.

The chain employs TRBV2 and TRBJ1-2; D possibly corresponds to TRBD1 (5 bases). V dropped 6 bases and J dropped 8 bases, with 13 bases sitting between them. This CDR3 has 12 amino acids. The germline V gene has CDR1 SNHLY and CDR2 FYNNEI. In DNA form, the CDR3 reads TGTGCCAGCAGGACAGCCAACGGAGGCTACACCTTC. Amino acid sequence: CASRTANGGYTF.

The CDR3 nucleotides are TGTGCCAGCAGCCAAGAGAGAGGGCCCTACGAGCAGTACTTC. Its translation: CASSQERGPYEQYF. This sequence joins TRBV3-1 and TRBJ2-7; TRBD2 might be the D (5 bases). With 0 bases removed from V and 2 bases from J, the gap between germline ends came to 8 bases. CDR3 size: 14 residues. From germline, CDR1 is LGHDT and CDR2 YNNKEL (reference sequence).

The genes are TRBV12-3 or TRBV12-4 and TRBJ2-7; D remains ambiguous. The CDR3 covers 12 residues. V lost 3 bases and J 2 bases, leaving 5 bases between the germline ends. The DNA for the CDR3 is TGTGCCAGCAGTTTTGGGACCTACGAGCAGTACTTC. Its translation is CASSFGTYEQYF.

V and J are TRBV7-2 and TRBJ2-2; 8 nucleotides match TRBD2. The V gene's germline CDR1 is SGHTA and CDR2 FQGNSA. V lost 1 base and J lost 7; bases outside the gene matches: 2. This CDR3 spans 14 amino acids. The CDR3 DNA sequence: TGTGCCAGCAGCTTAGGGACTAGCTACGGGGAGCTGTTTTTT. Amino acids: CASSLGTSYGELFF.

The chain employs TRBV6-2 or TRBV6-3 and TRBJ2-4, with 7 positions matching TRBD1. V lost 6 bases, J lost 6 bases, and 8 bases stayed unmatched. Per the germline V gene, CDR1 is MNHEY and CDR2 is SVGEGT. This CDR3 contains 14 residues. The CDR3 nucleotides read TGTGCCAGCAGCTCACAGGGGTCGAGAAACATTCAGTACTTC. Translated: CASSSQGSRNIQYF.

The table lists this clonotype with a few counts. The chain has TRBV7-8 and TRBJ2-1; 9 bases are shared with TRBD2. With V trimmed by 1 base and J by 6 bases, 16 bases remained unmatched. The CDR3 is made up of 19 amino acids. CDR1 is SGHVS and CDR2 is FQNEAQ in the germline V gene. For the CDR3, the DNA is TGTGCCAGCAGCTTAGTATCCTTCGGGGCTAGCGGGACATTCAATGAGCAGTTCTTC. Translation: CASSLVSFGASGTFNEQFF.